This T cell receptor (beta chain) is drawn from a study of blood T cells in healthy people across ages. General study results and limits: Estimated diversity that came from one million T cells was considered an underestimate. The long-lived group displayed more naive CD4+ cells, plus higher diversity, than the aged donors did.

A second PCR, run for roughly 6 to 11 cycles, used a sample-barcoded 5' primer plus a J-beta primer mix. Every molecule of cDNA carried a tag from a template-switch adaptor with 12 random nucleotides. TCRdb itself ran the 5' RACE reads through MiXCR, one entry per CDR3 protein. The sample records 1,500,000 or so distinct CDR3 sequences, 59% being singletons. Each sample used at least 7 million PBMCs. The CDR3 runs to 14 residues. The ends lost 5 bases at V and 4 bases at J; junction bases unmatched: 9. Germline assignment: CDR1 DFQATT and CDR2 SNEGSKA (reference sequence). In the case of this clonotype: Antigen specificity is unknown.

The receptor comes from a man aged 18-30 years in good health. The sample comprised blood. This chain connects TRBV20-1 to TRBJ1-2; TRBD1 matches at 8 bases. The CDR3 DNA sequence: TGCAGTGCTCTACACAGGGGGATGCTCTATGGCTACACCTTC. This codes for CSALHRGMLYGYTF.